In this sample, the clone carrying this T cell receptor (beta chain) turned up a few times. Its specificity is not known. Per the germline V gene, CDR1 is SGHAT and CDR2 is FQNNGV. The ends were cut back, 1 base at V and 10 bases at J, with 14 bases in the middle. This CDR3 region has 15 residues. Assay: immunoSEQ multiplex PCR; the TCRdb copy retains only in-frame clones and omits some. The data show over 130,000 clones, about 90% seen once. This entry comes from a study of T cell responses to AZD1222 COVID-19 vaccine. General study findings and limits: A mostly white British donor set with more females was recruited, and clonal diversity was possibly underestimated. Unmutated variant regions are reportedly targeted by nearly half of spike-specific TCRs.

The receptor was isolated from an adult who received the MenACWY meningococcal vaccine as a control. V usage is TRBV11-2 and J usage is TRBJ1-6; D unresolved. The input for sequencing was peripheral blood, taken 28 days after the second dose of the MenACWY control vaccine. The DNA of the CDR3 is TGTGCCAGCAGCTTAGGCCGTTGGTTGGGATCACCCCTCCACTTT. This gives the protein CASSLGRWLGSPLHF.